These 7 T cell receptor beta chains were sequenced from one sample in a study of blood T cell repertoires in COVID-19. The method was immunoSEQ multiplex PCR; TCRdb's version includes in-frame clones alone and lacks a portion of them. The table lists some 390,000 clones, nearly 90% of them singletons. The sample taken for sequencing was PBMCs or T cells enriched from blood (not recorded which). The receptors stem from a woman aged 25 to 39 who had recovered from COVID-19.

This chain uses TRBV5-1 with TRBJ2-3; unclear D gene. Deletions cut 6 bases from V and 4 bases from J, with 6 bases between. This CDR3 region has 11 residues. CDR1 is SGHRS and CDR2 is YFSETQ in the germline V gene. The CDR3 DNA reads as TGCGCCAGCACCGGAGCAGATACGCAGTATTTT. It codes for CASTGADTQYF.

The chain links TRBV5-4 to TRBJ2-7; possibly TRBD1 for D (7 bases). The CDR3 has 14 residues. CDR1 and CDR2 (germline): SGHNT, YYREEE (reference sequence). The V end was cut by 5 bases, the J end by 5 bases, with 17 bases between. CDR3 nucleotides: TGTGCCAGCAGGCAGGGGGGAGAAGGGAACGAGCAGTACTTC. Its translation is CASRQGGEGNEQYF.

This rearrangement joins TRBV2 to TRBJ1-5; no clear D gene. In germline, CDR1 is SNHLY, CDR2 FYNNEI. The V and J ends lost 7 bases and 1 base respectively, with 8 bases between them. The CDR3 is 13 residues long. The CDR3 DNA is TGTGCCAGCACAAGGGAGAGCAATCAGCCCCAGCATTTT. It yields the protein CASTRESNQPQHF.

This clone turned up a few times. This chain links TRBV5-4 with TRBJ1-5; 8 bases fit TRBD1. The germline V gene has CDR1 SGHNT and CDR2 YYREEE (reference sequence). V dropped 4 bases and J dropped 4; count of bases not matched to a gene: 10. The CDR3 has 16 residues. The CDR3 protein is CASSLSTGAENQPQHF. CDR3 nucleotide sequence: TGTGCCAGCAGCCTGTCGACAGGGGCGGAAAATCAGCCCCAGCATTTT.

Here the CDR3 reads CASSQVRSSYNEQFF. The CDR3 DNA sequence: TGTGCCAGCAGCCAAGTCAGAAGCTCCTACAATGAGCAGTTCTTC. The rearrangement uses TRBV14 and TRBJ2-1; no clear D gene. CDR1 and CDR2 (germline): SGHDN, FVKESK. CDR3 length: 15 amino acids. V was cut by 1 base and J by 0 bases, with 7 bases left in between.

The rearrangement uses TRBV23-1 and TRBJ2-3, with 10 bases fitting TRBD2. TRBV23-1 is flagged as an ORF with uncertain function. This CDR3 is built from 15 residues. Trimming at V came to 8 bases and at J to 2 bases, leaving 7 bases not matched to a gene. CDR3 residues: CASLVSGGSTDTQYF. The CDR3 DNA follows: TGCGCCAGCCTAGTTAGCGGGGGGTCCACAGATACGCAGTATTTT.

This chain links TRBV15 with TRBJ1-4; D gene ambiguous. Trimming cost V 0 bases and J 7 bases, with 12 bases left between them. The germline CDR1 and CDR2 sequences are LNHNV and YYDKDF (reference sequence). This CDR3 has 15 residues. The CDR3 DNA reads TGTGCCACCAGCAGAGAGAGGACGGGGAGTGAAAAACTGTTTTTT. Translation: CATSRERTGSEKLFF.